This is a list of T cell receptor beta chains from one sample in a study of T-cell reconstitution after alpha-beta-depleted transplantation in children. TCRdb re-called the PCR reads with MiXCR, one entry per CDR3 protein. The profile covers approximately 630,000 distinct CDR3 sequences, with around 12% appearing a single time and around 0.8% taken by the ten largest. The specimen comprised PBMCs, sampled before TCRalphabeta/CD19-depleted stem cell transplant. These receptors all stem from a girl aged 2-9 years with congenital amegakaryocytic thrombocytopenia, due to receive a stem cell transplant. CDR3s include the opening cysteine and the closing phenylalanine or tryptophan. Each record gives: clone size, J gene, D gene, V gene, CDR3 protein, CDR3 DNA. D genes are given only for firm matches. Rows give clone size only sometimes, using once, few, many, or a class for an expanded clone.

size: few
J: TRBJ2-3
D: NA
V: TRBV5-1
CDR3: CATRAGGDTQYF
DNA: TGCGCCACCCGGGCCGGGGGAGATACGCAGTATTTT

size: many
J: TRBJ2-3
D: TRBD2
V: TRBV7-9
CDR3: CASSSGTSASTDTQYF
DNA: TGTGCCAGCAGCTCCGGGACTAGCGCCAGCACAGATACGCAGTATTTT

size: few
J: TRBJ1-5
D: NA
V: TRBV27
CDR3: CASSLEGTGPQHF
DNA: TGTGCCAGCAGTTTGGAGGGGACGGGTCCCCAGCATTTT

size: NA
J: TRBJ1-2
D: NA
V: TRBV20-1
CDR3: CSARNRAPKAYYGYTF
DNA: TGCAGTGCTCGTAACAGGGCTCCCAAAGCCTACTATGGCTACACCTTC

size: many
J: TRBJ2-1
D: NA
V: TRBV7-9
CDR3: CASSFWGSLEQFF
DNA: TGTGCCAGCAGCTTTTGGGGCTCGTTAGAGCAGTTCTTC

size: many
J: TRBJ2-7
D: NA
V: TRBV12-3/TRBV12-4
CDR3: CASSVDGPSSYEQYF
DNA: TGTGCCAGCAGTGTGGACGGCCCGAGCTCCTACGAGCAGTACTTC

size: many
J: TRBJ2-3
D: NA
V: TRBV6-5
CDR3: CASSYSTRGADTQYF
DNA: TGTGCCAGCAGTTACTCGACTCGTGGAGCAGATACGCAGTATTTT

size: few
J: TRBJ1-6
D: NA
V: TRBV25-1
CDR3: CASSESKGLYVSPLHF
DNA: TGTGCCAGCAGTGAATCCAAGGGGCTGTATGTTTCACCCCTCCACTTT

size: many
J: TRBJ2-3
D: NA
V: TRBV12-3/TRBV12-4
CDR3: CASNRGLDLSTDTQYF
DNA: TGTGCCAGCAATCGGGGCCTGGATCTAAGCACAGATACGCAGTATTTT

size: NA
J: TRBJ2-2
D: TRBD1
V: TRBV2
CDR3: CASSASDRAGTGELFF
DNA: TGTGCCAGCAGTGCCTCAGACAGGGCGGGCACCGGGGAGCTGTTTTTT

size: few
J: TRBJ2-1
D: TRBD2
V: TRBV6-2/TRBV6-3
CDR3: CASSYNVFGLAGSYNEQFF
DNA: TGTGCCAGCAGTTACAACGTATTCGGGCTAGCGGGGTCCTACAATGAGCAGTTCTTC

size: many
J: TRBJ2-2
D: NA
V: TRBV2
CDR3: CASSGTLTSSGELFF
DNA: TGTGCCAGCAGCGGTACCCTCACTAGTTCCGGGGAGCTGTTTTTT

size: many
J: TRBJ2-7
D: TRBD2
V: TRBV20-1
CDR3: CSAIPLAGGYEQYF
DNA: TGCAGTGCTATACCGTTAGCGGGAGGATACGAGCAGTACTTC

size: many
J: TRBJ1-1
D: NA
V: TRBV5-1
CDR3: CASSSTQGETEAFF
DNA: TGCGCCAGCAGCTCTACACAGGGAGAAACTGAAGCTTTCTTT

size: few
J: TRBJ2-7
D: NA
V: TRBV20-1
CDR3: CSALYSYEQYF
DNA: TGCAGTGCACTCTACTCCTACGAGCAGTACTTC

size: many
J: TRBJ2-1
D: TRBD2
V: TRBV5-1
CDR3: CASSLGLAGPNEQFF
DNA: TGCGCCAGCAGCTTGGGCCTAGCGGGACCGAATGAGCAGTTCTTC

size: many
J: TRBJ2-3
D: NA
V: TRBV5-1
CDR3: CASSLDRVVTDTQYF
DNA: TGCGCCAGCAGCTTGGACCGGGTCGTCACAGATACGCAGTATTTT

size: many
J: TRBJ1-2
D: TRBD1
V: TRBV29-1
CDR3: CSVSTGGYGYTF
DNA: TGCAGCGTCTCGACAGGGGGCTATGGCTACACCTTC

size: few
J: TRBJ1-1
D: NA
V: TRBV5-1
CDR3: CASSPRESLEAFF
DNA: TGCGCCAGCAGCCCCAGGGAGAGCCTTGAAGCTTTCTTT

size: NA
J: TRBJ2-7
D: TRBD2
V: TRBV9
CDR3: CASSPASGSLYEQYF
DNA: TGTGCCAGCAGCCCAGCTAGCGGGAGCCTCTACGAGCAGTACTTC

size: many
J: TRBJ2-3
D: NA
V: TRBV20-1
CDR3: CSARDPYTQYF
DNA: TGCAGTGCTAGAGATCCCTATACGCAGTATTTT

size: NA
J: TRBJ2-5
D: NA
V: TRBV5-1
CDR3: CASSLATPLQGSETQYF
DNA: TGCGCCAGCAGCTTGGCCACTCCTCTTCAGGGGTCGGAGACCCAGTACTTC

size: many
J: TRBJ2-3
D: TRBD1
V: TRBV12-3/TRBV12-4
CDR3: CASSWGQALTDTQYF
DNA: TGTGCCAGCAGCTGGGGACAGGCCCTCACAGATACGCAGTATTTT

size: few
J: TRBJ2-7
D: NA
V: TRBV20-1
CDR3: CCAPGEIGGGTEQYF
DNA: TGCTGTGCGCCTGGAGAGATCGGAGGAGGTACGGAGCAGTACTTC

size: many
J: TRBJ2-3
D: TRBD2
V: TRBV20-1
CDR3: CSAKGLAGGPVPDTQYF
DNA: TGCAGTGCGAAGGGACTAGCGGGAGGGCCAGTCCCAGATACGCAGTATTTT

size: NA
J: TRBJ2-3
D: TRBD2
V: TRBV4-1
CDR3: CASSLTSGGVADTQYF
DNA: TGCGCCAGCAGCCTAACTAGCGGAGGGGTTGCAGATACGCAGTATTTT

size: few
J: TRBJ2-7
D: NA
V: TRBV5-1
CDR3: CASSLEGRVSNEQYF
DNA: TGCGCCAGCAGCTTGGAGGGCAGGGTGTCGAACGAGCAGTACTTC

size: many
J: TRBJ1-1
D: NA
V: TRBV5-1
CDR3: CASSDLGSTNTEAFF
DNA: TGCGCCAGCTCCGATCTAGGGTCGACGAACACTGAAGCTTTCTTT

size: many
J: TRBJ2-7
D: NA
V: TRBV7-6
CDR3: CASRLTAQGEQYF
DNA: TGTGCCAGCAGACTCACGGCCCAGGGCGAGCAGTACTTC

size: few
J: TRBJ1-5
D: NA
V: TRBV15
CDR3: CATSRDPGNQPQHF
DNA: TGTGCCACCAGCAGAGACCCTGGGAATCAGCCCCAGCATTTT

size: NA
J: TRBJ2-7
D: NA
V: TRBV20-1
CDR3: CSVRDAFTYEQYF
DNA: TGCAGTGTAAGGGACGCATTTACCTACGAGCAGTACTTC

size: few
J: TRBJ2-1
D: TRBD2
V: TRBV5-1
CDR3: CASSLVAGRVNGNEQFF
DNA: TGCGCCAGCAGCTTGGTTGCCGGGAGGGTTAACGGCAATGAGCAGTTCTTC

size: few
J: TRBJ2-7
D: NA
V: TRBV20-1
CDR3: CSASKGNEQYF
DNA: TGCAGTGCTAGTAAGGGTAACGAGCAGTACTTC

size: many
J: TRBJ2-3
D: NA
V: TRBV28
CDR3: CASSARALGTDTQYF
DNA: TGTGCCAGCAGTGCCCGGGCTCTGGGCACAGATACGCAGTATTTT

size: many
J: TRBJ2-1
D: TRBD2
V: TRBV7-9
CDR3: CASSPSGGRGYNEQFF
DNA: TGTGCCAGCAGCCCAAGTGGCGGGAGAGGGTACAATGAGCAGTTCTTC

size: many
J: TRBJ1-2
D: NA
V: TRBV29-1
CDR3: CSVEVRNYGYTF
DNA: TGCAGCGTTGAGGTCCGGAACTATGGCTACACCTTC

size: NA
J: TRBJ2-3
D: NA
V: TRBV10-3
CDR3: CAISEWQMGDRGTDTQYF
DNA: TGTGCCATCAGTGAGTGGCAGATGGGTGACCGCGGCACAGATACGCAGTATTTT

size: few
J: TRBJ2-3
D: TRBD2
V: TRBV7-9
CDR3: CASSPSGTSYGDTQYF
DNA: TGTGCCAGCAGCCCCTCCGGGACTAGCTACGGAGATACGCAGTATTTT

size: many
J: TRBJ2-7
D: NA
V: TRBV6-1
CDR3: CASSERRNEQYF
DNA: TGTGCCAGCAGTGAAAGGAGGAACGAGCAGTACTTC

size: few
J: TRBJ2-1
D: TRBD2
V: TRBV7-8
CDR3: CASSLLINHSGRRSPNEQFF
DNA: TGTGCCAGCAGCCTACTTATCAACCACAGCGGGAGGAGAAGTCCGAATGAGCAGTTCTTC

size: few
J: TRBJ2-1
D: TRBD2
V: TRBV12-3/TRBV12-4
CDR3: CASRGTSGRIEQFF
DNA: TGTGCCAGCAGGGGGACTAGCGGGAGGATTGAGCAGTTCTTC

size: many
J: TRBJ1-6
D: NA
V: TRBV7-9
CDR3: CASSFRGAYNSPLHF
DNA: TGTGCCAGCAGCTTCAGGGGCGCCTATAATTCACCCCTCCACTTT